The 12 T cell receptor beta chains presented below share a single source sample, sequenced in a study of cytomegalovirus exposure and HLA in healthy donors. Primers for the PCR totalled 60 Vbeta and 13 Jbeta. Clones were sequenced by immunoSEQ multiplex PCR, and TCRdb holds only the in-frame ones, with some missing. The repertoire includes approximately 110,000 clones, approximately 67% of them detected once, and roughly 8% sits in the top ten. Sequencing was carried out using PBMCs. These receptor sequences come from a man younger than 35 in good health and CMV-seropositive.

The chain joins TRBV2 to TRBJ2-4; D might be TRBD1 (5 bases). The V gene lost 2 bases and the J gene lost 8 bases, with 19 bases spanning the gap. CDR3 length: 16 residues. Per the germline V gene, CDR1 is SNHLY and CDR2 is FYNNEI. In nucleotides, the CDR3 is TGTGCCAGCAGTGAAACCAGTTACCAGGGTCGGGACATTCAGTACTTC. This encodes CASSETSYQGRDIQYF.

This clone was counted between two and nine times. As DNA, the CDR3 is TGCGCCAGCAGCTTGGGTTCCGGGGGTGGAGAGACCCAGTACTTC. Residues: CASSLGSGGGETQYF. The V call is TRBV5-1, the J call TRBJ2-5; possibly TRBD2 for D (6 bases). CDR1 and CDR2 (germline): SGHRS, YFSETQ. CDR3 size: 15 residues. The V end was cut by 0 bases, the J end by 4 bases, with 13 bases between.

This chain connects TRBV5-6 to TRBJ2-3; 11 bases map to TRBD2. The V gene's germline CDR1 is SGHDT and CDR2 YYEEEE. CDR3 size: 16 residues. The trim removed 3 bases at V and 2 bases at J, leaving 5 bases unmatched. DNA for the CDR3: TGTGCCAGCAGCTATAGGACTAGCGGGTACACAGATACGCAGTATTTT. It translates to CASSYRTSGYTDTQYF.

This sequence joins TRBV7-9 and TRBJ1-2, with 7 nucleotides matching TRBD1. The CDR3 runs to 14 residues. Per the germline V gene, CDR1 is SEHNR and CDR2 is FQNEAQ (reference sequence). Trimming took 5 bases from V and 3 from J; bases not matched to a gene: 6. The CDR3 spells CASSAPGQDYGYTF. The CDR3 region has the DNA TGTGCCAGCAGCGCCCCCGGACAGGACTATGGCTACACCTTC.

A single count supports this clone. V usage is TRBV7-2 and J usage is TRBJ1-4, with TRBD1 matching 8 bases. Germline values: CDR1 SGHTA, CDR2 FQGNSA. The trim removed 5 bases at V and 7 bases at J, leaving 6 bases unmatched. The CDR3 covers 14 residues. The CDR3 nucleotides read TGTGCCAGCAGCCCACGACAGGGGTCTGAAAAACTGTTTTTT. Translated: CASSPRQGSEKLFF. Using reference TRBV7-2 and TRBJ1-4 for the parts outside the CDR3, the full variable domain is GAGVSQSPSNKVTEKGKDVELRCDPISGHTALYWYRQSLGQGLEFLIYFQGNSAPDKSGLPSDRFSAERTGGSVSTLTIQRTQQEDSAVYLCASSPRQGSEKLFFGSGTQLSVL.

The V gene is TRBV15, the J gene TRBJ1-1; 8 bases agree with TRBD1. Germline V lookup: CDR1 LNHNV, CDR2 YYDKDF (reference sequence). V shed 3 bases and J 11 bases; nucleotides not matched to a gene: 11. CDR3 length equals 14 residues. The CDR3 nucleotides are TGTGCCACCAGCAGGTACGGACAGGGCAGTAGGGCTTTCTTT. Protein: CATSRYGQGSRAFF.

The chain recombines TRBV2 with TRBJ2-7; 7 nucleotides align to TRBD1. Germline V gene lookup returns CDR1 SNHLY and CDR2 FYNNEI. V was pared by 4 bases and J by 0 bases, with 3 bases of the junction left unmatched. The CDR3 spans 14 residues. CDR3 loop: CASSAGQSSYEQYV. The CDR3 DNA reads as TGTGCCAGCAGTGCGGGACAGAGCTCCTACGAGCAGTACGTC.

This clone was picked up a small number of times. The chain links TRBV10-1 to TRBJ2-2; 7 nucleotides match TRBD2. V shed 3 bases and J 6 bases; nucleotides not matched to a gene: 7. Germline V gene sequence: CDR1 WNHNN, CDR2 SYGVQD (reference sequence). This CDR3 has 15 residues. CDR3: CASSERRGIAGELFF. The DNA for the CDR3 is TGCGCCAGCAGTGAACGGCGGGGGATAGCCGGGGAGCTGTTTTTT.

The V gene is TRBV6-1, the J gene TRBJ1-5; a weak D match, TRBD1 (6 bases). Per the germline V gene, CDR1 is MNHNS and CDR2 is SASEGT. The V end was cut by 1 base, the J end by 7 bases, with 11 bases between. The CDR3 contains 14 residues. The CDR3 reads CASSEVARGQPQHF. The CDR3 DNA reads TGTGCCAGCAGTGAAGTGGCCAGGGGACAGCCCCAGCATTTT.

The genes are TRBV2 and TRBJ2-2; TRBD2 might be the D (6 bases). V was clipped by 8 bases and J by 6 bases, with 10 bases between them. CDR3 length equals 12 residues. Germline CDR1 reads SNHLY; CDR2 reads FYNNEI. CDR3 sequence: CASGWGAGELFF. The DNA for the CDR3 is TGTGCCAGCGGGTGGGGGGCCGGGGAGCTGTTTTTT.

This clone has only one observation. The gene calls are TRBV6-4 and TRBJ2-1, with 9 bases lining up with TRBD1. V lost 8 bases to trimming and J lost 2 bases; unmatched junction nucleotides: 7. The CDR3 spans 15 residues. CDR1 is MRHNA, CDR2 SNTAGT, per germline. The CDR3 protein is CASSQQGAAYNEQFF. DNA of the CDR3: TGTGCCAGCTCCCAACAGGGGGCTGCCTACAATGAGCAGTTCTTC.

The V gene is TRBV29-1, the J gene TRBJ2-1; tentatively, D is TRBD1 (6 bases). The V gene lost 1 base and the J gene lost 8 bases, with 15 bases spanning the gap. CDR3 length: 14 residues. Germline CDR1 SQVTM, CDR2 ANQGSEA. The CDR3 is CSVEGGQWSDEQFF. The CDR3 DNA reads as TGCAGCGTTGAAGGAGGACAGTGGTCGGATGAGCAGTTCTTC.